The 14 T cell receptor beta chains given below trace back to one sample, sequenced in a study of beta chain features in type 1 diabetes (dated by TCRdb to between 2017 and 2018). The library was made by the immunoSEQ multiplex PCR assay. The entire amount of isolated RNA was reverse transcribed using the High Capacity cDNA Reverse Transcription Kit, so the sequenced TCRB transcripts were expressed ones. Drawn from immuneACCESS, this table holds only the in-frame rearrangements with V and J called that TCRdb kept. Clones are partly lost; checked studies trace under half to an unresolved V gene and leave the rest unexplained. Here the sample has 300,000 or so clones; less than 10% occur a single time. The ten top clones hold around 0.45% of the sample. Source material: central memory CD4+ T cells from blood. These receptors all stem from a woman younger than 30 in good health.

This clone showed up just a few times. The chain uses TRBV20-1 and TRBJ2-5, with D possibly being TRBD1 or TRBD2 (5 bases each). The end of the DNA is better explained by TRBJ2-7, so the J call may be wrong. The CDR3 is 11 amino acids. Germline loops: CDR1 DFQATT, CDR2 SNEGSKA (reference sequence). As DNA, the CDR3 is TGCAGTGCTAGTGGGGGTTACGAGCAGTACTTC. Amino acid sequence: CSASGGYEQYF.

This clone has more than one count but fewer than ten. This chain joins TRBV10-3 and TRBJ2-7, with D possibly matching TRBD2 (6 bases). The CDR3 has 15 residues. V was pared by 0 bases and J by 7 bases, with 16 bases between. CDR1 is ENHRY and CDR2 is SYGVKD in the germline V gene. CDR3 region: CAISESLPGVREQYF. The CDR3 DNA is TGTGCCATCAGTGAGTCGCTCCCGGGAGTTCGTGAGCAGTACTTC.

The chain links TRBV14 to TRBJ2-1; the D is unclear. The CDR3 consists of 11 residues. The germline V gene encodes CDR1 SGHDN and CDR2 FVKESK. The V gene lost 1 base and the J gene lost 10 bases, with 5 bases spanning the gap. CDR3 bases: TGTGCCAGCAGCCAAGCCGCCGAGCAGTTCTTC. Protein sequence: CASSQAAEQFF.

Worth noting for this clone: The sample holds other DNA sequences that translate to the same CDR3. V is TRBV11-2 and J is TRBJ2-7; D might be TRBD2 (6 bases). This CDR3 spans 14 amino acids. V shed 5 bases and J shed 0 bases, with 11 bases lying between them. From germline, CDR1 is SGHAT and CDR2 FQNNGV. CDR3 amino acids: CASSPGLPSYEQYF. As DNA, the CDR3 is TGTGCCAGCAGCCCGGGACTCCCCTCCTACGAGCAGTACTTC.

The J gene is TRBJ2-5, the V gene TRBV9, with TRBD1 identical over 8 bases. The CDR3 totals 15 residues. After removal of 2 bases from V and 5 bases from J, the junction contained 8 bases not matched to a gene. Germline values: CDR1 SGDLS, CDR2 YYNGEE. The CDR3 is CASSVDRGYGETQYF. Here the CDR3 DNA reads TGTGCCAGCAGCGTTGACAGGGGTTACGGCGAGACCCAGTACTTC. The full variable domain, in which reference TRBV9 and TRBJ2-5 provide the parts outside the CDR3, is DSGVTQTPKHLITATGQRVTLRCSPRSGDLSVYWYQQSLDQGLQFLIQYYNGEERAKGNILERFSAQQFPDLHSELNLSSLELGDSALYFCASSVDRGYGETQYFGPGTRLLVL.

The CDR3 protein is CASSYSPDTQYF. CDR3 nucleotides: TGTGCCAGCAGTTACAGTCCAGATACGCAGTATTTT. The chain combines TRBV2 with TRBJ2-3; no clear D gene. The CDR3 totals 12 residues. V was trimmed by 5 bases and J by 4 bases, leaving 7 bases between them. Germline-derived CDR1 and CDR2 are SNHLY and FYNNEI.

This clone was observed many times. The J gene is TRBJ2-4, the V gene TRBV19; D ambiguous. The V and J ends lost 6 bases and 8 bases respectively, with 14 bases between them. Germline CDR1 is LNHDA and CDR2 is SQIVND (reference sequence). The CDR3 consists of 13 residues. DNA for the CDR3: TGTGCCAGTAGGCGGTCTATGCTGGACATTCAGTACTTC. Translation: CASRRSMLDIQYF.

This clone was seen only a few times. The chain recombines TRBV7-8 with TRBJ1-1; D perhaps matches TRBD1 (5 bases). CDR1 is SGHVS and CDR2 is FQNEAQ in the germline V gene. V was pared by 5 bases and J by 0 bases, with 16 bases between. The CDR3 runs to 16 residues. The CDR3 DNA follows: TGTGCCAGCAGCCGGGGGTCGGGTACGATGAACACTGAAGCTTTCTTT. Translating gives CASSRGSGTMNTEAFF.

This chain uses TRBV10-1 with TRBJ2-2, with a possible D match to TRBD2 (6 bases). Per germline, CDR1 WNHNN and CDR2 SYGVQD (reference sequence). The CDR3 extends over 13 amino acids. V lost 6 bases and J lost 6, with 11 bases in between. CDR3: CASRDSGAGELFF. In DNA, the CDR3 is TGCGCCAGCAGGGATAGCGGTGCCGGGGAGCTGTTTTTT.

This chain connects TRBV10-3 to TRBJ2-1; 9 bases match TRBD2. The CDR3 contains 17 residues. CDR1 is ENHRY and CDR2 is SYGVKD in the germline V gene. V dropped 2 bases and J dropped 0; count of bases not matched to a gene: 5. The CDR3 DNA sequence: TGTGCCATCAGTGAGGGCGGGAGGGCCTCCTCCTACAATGAGCAGTTCTTC. Its protein is CAISEGGRASSYNEQFF.

The chain carries TRBV18 and TRBJ2-7, with TRBD2 identical over 12 bases. Germline CDR1 and CDR2: KGHSH and LQKENI. This CDR3 region has 15 residues. Losses at the gene ends were 8 bases for V and 5 bases for J; bases not matched to a gene: 10. DNA of the CDR3: TGTGCCAGCGGGAGGACTAGCGGGAATCTCCACGAGCAGTACTTC. Encoded protein: CASGRTSGNLHEQYF.

This clone was counted between two and nine times. The chain joins TRBV10-3 to TRBJ2-1; TRBD2 agrees at 11 bases. V dropped 6 bases and J dropped 5; count of bases not matched to a gene: 15. This CDR3 is built from 18 residues. Germline lookup yields CDR1 ENHRY and CDR2 SYGVKD. CDR3 DNA sequence: TGTGCCATCAGAAAACTAGCGGGAGTGCCCCAGAAGGACAATGAGCAGTTCTTC. Protein sequence: CAIRKLAGVPQKDNEQFF.

This clone was detected only a few times. This chain links TRBV4-1 with TRBJ2-7; no reliable D call. Trimming took 4 bases from V and 4 from J, leaving 29 bases between them. CDR1 and CDR2 from the germline V gene are MGHRA and YSYEKL. This CDR3 region has 19 residues. CDR3 in amino acids: CASSPVVLIKGMGSYEQYF. The CDR3 DNA follows: TGCGCCAGCAGCCCCGTTGTGCTAATCAAGGGTATGGGTTCGTACGAGCAGTACTTC.

V gene TRBV6-5 combines with J gene TRBJ2-3; D remains ambiguous. This CDR3 is built from 14 residues. The V end lost 6 bases, the J end lost 1 base, and 11 bases lay between the germline ends. Looked up from germline, CDR1 is MNHEY and CDR2 is SVGAGI. The CDR3 here is CASRAGQGTDTQYF. The CDR3 DNA reads TGTGCCAGCAGGGCAGGTCAAGGCACAGATACGCAGTATTTT.